This record looks at one TCR beta chain sequence and its context. This clonotype was seen only a few times. What this receptor recognizes is not known. No base-level quality is on record; no much larger clone is a single base apart. The CDR3 holds 15 amino acids from the cysteine to the phenylalanine. The entry retains the CDR3 DNA only, 45 bases that are in frame from base 1. V was cut back by 1 base and J by 0 bases, leaving a gap of 10 bases between them. As encoded in the germline V gene, CDR1 is SGHRS while CDR2 is YFSETQ. The sample belongs to a study of T-cell memory formation after mild COVID-19 (dated by TCRdb to the early 2020s). Background on the whole study: TCR sequence clusters from the two donors were largely donor specific. Longitudinal TCRalpha and TCRbeta repertoire sequencing tracked T-cell clones expanding and contracting after mild COVID-19 in a couple of donors. The cohort comprised two young, previously healthy adult volunteers, one female and one male. Broad study findings and their caveats: SARS-CoV-2 specificity of the second-wave clones peaking on day 37 was not confirmed. Only a couple of mild cases were covered in the study, and larger cohorts including severe cases with pre-infection samples were considered necessary. Clones that contracted from day 15 to 85 showed balanced CD4/CD8 phenotypes, whereas a second wave of clones that expanded from day 15 to 37 leaned towards CD4+. Some responding clones were found in pre-infection memory, which suggests that pre-existing cross-reactive memory T cells took part in the SARS-CoV-2 response. Contracting CD4+ clones were located mainly in the CM and EM memory subsets, whereas CD8+ clones were found to be enriched in EMRA.

Sequencing instrument: Illumina NovaSeq 6000. cDNA libraries for TCRalpha and TCRbeta were prepared by 5'RACE using constant-segment primers, with sample barcodes and unique molecular identifiers added. RNA was extracted from every sample with Trizol reagent. Library amplification was performed in two PCR steps, and a second sample barcode and Illumina TruSeq adapters were introduced in the second step. Libraries were sequenced on an Illumina NovaSeq with 2 x 150 bp paired-end reads. The paper's processing steps were these. Demultiplexing of reads and collapsing into UMI-guided consensus sequences were performed with migec v1.2.7. Using mixcr v2.1.11, UMI consensuses were aligned to TRA and TRB V and J templates and then assembled into clonotypes. Expanded or contracted clonotypes were those called significant by both edgeR and NoisET, with noise models trained on biological replicates. For edgeR calls, a false discovery rate-adjusted p below 0.01 and a log2 fold-change threshold of 1 were applied. PCA with hierarchical clustering of max-normalized trajectories of the 1000 most abundant clonotypes was used as exploratory dynamics analysis. Separately sequenced CD4+ and CD8+ repertoires were used to assign a CD4 or CD8 phenotype to each responding clone. TCRdb passed the public sequencing reads through fastp at Q25 and MiXCR, retaining productive beta sequences. All rows with the same CDR3 protein become a single entry with the most common DNA and genes. The V and J calls and clone size are TCRdb's, not the authors'. This sample lists a few hundred thousand distinct CDR3 sequences; less than 25% were detected once. The ten largest make up approximately 8.4% of the sample.

Ficoll-Paque density gradient centrifugation was the method used to isolate PBMCs. The chain joins TRBV5-1 to TRBJ1-2; no D gene can be assigned with confidence. The sequence was collected from an adult woman who had mild COVID-19 (a few samples of this study predate the infection). The sample titles of this study are shuffled in the database, so cell type and time point are left out; the donor was told from shared clones. The material sequenced was PBMCs or a T cell subset sorted from them (not recorded which). This receptor carries the CDR3 CASSLRSGSNYGYTF. In nucleotide form, the sequence is TGCGCCAGCAGCTTGAGATCAGGCTCTAACTATGGCTACACCTTC.